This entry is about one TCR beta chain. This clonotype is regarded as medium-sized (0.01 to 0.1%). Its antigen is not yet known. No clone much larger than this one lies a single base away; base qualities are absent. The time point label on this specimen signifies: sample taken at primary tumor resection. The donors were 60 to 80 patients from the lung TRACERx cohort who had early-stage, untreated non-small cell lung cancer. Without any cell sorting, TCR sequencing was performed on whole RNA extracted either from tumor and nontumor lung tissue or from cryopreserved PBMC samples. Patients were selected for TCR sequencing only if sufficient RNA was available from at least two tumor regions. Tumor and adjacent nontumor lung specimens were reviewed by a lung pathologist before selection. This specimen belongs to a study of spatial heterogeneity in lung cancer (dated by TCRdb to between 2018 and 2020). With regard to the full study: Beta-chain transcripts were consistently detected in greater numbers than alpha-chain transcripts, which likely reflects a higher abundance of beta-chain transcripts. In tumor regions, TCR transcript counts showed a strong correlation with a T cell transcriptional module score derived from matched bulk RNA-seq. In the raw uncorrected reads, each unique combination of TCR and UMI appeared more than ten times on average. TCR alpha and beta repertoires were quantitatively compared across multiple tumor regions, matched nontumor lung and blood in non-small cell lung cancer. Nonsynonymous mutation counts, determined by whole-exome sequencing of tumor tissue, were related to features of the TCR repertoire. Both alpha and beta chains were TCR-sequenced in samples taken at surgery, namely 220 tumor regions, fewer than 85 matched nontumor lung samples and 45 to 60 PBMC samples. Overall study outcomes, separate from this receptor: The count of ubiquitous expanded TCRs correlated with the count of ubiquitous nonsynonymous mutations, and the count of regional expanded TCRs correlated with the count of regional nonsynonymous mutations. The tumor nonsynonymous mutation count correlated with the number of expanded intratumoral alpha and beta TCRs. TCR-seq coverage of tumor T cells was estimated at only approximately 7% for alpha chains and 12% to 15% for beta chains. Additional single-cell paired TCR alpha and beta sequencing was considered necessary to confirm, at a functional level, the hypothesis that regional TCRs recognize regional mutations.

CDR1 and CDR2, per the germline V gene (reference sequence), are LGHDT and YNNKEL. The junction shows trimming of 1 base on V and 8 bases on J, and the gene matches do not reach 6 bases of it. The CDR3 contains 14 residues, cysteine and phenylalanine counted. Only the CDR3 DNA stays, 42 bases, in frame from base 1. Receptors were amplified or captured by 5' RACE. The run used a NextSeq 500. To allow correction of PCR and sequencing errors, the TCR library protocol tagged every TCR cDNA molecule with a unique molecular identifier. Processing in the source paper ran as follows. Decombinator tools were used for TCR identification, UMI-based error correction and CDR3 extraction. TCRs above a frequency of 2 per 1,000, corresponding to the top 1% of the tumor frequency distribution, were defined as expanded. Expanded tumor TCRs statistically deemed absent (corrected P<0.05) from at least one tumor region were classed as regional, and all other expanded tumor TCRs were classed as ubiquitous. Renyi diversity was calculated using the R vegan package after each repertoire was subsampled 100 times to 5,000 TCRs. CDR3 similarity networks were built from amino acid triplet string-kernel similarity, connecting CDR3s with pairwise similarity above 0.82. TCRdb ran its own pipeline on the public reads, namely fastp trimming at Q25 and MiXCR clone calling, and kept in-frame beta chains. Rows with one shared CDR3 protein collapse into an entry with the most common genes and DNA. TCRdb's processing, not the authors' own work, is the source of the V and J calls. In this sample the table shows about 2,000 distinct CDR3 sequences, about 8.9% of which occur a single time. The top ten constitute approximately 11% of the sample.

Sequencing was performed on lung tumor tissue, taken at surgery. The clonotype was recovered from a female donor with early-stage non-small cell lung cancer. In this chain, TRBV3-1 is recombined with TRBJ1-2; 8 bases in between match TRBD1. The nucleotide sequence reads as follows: TGTGCCAGCAGCCAAGCCGGGACAGGATTGGGCTACACCTTC. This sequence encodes CASSQAGTGLGYTF.